The T cell receptor (beta chain) described here comes from a study of a mutant IDH1 vaccine in newly diagnosed glioma. Study in general: Either 4-6 weeks after radiotherapy alone or alongside temozolomide, vaccination was begun. Most patients had received both radiotherapy and temozolomide, the prior options being radiotherapy, temozolomide, or both. Regarding the study as a whole: It seemed that pseudoprogression was not linked to changes in the top peripheral T cell clonotypes.

The time point here: week 23, last vaccination. Each dose of the vaccine consisted of 300 ug of mutant IDH1 20-mer peptide, with topical imiquimod. Diagnosis in the donors showed new WHO grade 3 or 4 astrocytomas that were IDH1-mutant and ATRX-lost. The germline gives CDR1 SGHTA, CDR2 FQGNSA. There are 12 residues in the CDR3. Trimming left V 6 bases short and J 10 bases short, with 13 bases between. Remarks on this clone: Its target is not known.

TCRdb keeps only in-frame clones here, not all; method: immunoSEQ multiplex PCR. The sample shows roughly 30,000 clones, around 83% of them seen only once. Sequenced here: PBMCs, sampled from a glioma patient whose treatment included an IDH1 peptide vaccine. This sequence joins TRBV7-2 and TRBJ2-1; TRBD2 is a possible D gene (5 bases). The TCR comes from a woman aged 30 to 39 with glioma. The CDR3 DNA sequence: TGTGCCAGCAGGCCCGGGAAAATGGAGCAGTTCTTC. Translating it yields CASRPGKMEQFF.